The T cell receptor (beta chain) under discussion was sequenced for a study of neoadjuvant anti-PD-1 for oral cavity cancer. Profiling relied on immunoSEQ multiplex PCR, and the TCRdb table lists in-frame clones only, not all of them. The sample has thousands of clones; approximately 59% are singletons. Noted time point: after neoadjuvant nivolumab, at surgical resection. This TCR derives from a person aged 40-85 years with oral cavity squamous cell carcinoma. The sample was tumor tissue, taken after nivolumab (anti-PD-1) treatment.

CDR3 bases: TGTGCCAGCAGCTGGGGACGGCTCCTGAACACTGAAGCTTTCTTT. Its protein is CASSWGRLLNTEAFF. The chain is built from TRBV5-5 and TRBJ1-1; a possible D gene is TRBD1 (5 bases). Trimming removed 3 bases at V and 0 bases at J, with 12 bases between. There are 15 residues in the CDR3. The germline V gene encodes CDR1 SGHKS and CDR2 YYEKEE (reference sequence).